Each of the 20 T cell receptor delta chains below was sequenced from the same sample in a study of gammadelta T cells in human blood. With CATT, TCRdb re-called clones from the RT-PCR reads. Of several hundred delta-chain clones in the sample, roughly 63% were seen once. Sequencing was carried out using Vgamma9Vdelta2 gamma-delta T cells from adult blood. The receptors here all came from a human donor.

About this clone itself: A far larger clone is a single base away, which makes a read error likely. The same CDR3 can be traced to other DNA sequences in this sample. This sequence joins TRDV2 and TRDJ1; weak D call: TRDD3 (5 bases). The germline CDR1 and CDR2 sequences are GEAIGNYY and EKD. V gave up 0 bases and J gave up 0 bases, with 22 bases separating them. CDR3 length: 19 residues. CDR3 in DNA: TGTGCCTGTGACACCGTTAGAGCGGCCGGGGGGTACAACACCGATAAACTCATCTTT. Its translation is CACDTVRAAGGYNTDKLIF.

Concerning this clone: TCRdb assigns this DNA the protein of a much larger clone, which departs from its translation at residue 14; this likely reflects a read error, and the protein shown comes from translating the DNA. The rearrangement uses TRDV2 and TRDJ1; 8 bases match TRDD3. This CDR3 is 19 amino acids long. Germline trimming cut 0 bases from V and 7 bases from J; bases unmatched to any gene: 21. CDR1 and CDR2 from the germline V gene are GEAIGNYY and EKD. CDR3 nucleotides: TGTGCCTGTGACACCGTACAACCTCCTTATGGGGGATCCACTGCTAAACTCATCTTT. It yields the protein CACDTVQPPYGGSTAKLIF.

Note on this clone: The translation of this DNA and the TCRdb protein of a much larger clone differ at residue 6, probably owing to a read error; the protein shown here is translated from the DNA. V is TRDV2 and J is TRDJ1; TRDD3 matches at 10 bases. This CDR3 contains 19 residues. V shed 0 bases, J shed 3 bases, and the junction held 15 bases outside the gene matches. Per germline, CDR1 GEAIGNYY and CDR2 EKD. In nucleotides, the CDR3 is TGTGCCTGTGACACCGGCGGTCGTTTACTGGGGGATGTTGCCGATAAACTCATCTTT. It specifies CACDTGGRLLGDVADKLIF.

For this clone: A far larger clone is just one base off, so this is likely a read error. This chain uses TRDV2 with TRDJ1, with TRDD3 identical over 9 bases. This CDR3 is 18 amino acids long. Germline V lookup: CDR1 GEAIGNYY, CDR2 EKD. The CDR3 DNA sequence: TGTGCCTGTGACACGCTCGTACTGGGGGACCCTTACACCGATAAACGCATCTTT. This codes for CACDTLVLGDPYTDKRIF.

A remark on this clone: The protein given by TCRdb reflects a much larger clone and differs at residue 6 from this DNA's translation, likely from a read error; the protein shown is the DNA's translation. V usage is TRDV2 and J usage is TRDJ1; 8 bases fit TRDD3. This CDR3 spans 19 amino acids. The V segment lost 0 bases and the J segment 3 bases; nucleotides outside the gene matches: 17. Germline assignment: CDR1 GEAIGNYY and CDR2 EKD. The chain's CDR3 is CACDTGAGPTGGGSDKLIF. CDR3 nucleotides: TGTGCCTGTGACACCGGAGCCGGTCCTACGGGTGGGGGATCCGATAAACTCATCTTT.

Notes on this clone: A far larger clone is only one base removed, so a read error is likely. The rearrangement links TRDV2 to TRDJ1; D is uncertain. Trimming stripped 1 base from V and 5 bases from J, with 13 bases between. Germline V gene data show CDR1 as GEAIGNYY and CDR2 as EKD. This CDR3 is built from 14 residues. The CDR3 DNA reads TGTGCCTGTGACACGCTCGTGGAGAAAGATAAACTCATCTTT. Encoded protein: CACDTLVEKDKLIF.

By sample fraction, this clone is large. The V and J genes are TRDV2 and TRDJ1; TRDD3 matches 9 bases. With V trimmed by 3 bases and J by 0 bases, 4 bases remained unmatched. From germline, CDR1 is GEAIGNYY and CDR2 EKD. The CDR3 covers 15 residues. The CDR3 loop reads CACDPLGEYTDKLIF. The DNA for the CDR3 is TGTGCCTGTGACCCACTGGGGGAATACACCGATAAACTCATCTTT.

On this clone: This DNA's translation differs at residue 13 from TCRdb's protein, which comes from a much larger clone; a read error is likely, and the protein shown is translated from the DNA. V gene TRDV2 combines with J gene TRDJ2; maybe TRDD3 (6 bases). The CDR3 is 15 residues long. Looked up from germline, CDR1 is GEAIGNYY and CDR2 is EKD. In DNA, the CDR3 is TGTGCCTGTGACGTGATGGGGGGGACTACAGCACAACCCTTCTTT. It yields the protein CACDVMGGTTAQPFF.

This clone was recorded a few times. Since a far larger clone is one base different, this is likely a read error. The same CDR3 also results from other DNA sequences found in this sample. The V call is TRDV2, the J call TRDJ1, with D possibly being TRDD3 (6 bases). Germline CDR1 GEAIGNYY, CDR2 EKD. Trimming removed 0 bases from V and 5 bases from J, with 24 bases in between. The CDR3 sequence is 18 residues long. Here the CDR3 reads CACDTLLGDQRDRDKLIF. The CDR3 nucleotides read TGTGCCTGTGACACCCTACTAGGGGATCAGAGGGATCGGGATAAACTCATCTTT.

Comments on this clone: A far larger clone is a single base away, which makes a read error likely. The chain couples TRDV2 to TRDJ1, with TRDD3 identical over 10 bases. The CDR3 length is 18 residues. J lost 1 base, V lost 2 bases, and 12 bases had no gene match. The germline CDR1 and CDR2 sequences are GEAIGNYY and EKD. The DNA of the CDR3 is TGTGCCTGTGACATACTGGGGGATGAAAATGTGGGCACCGATAAACTCATCTTT. Encoded protein: CACDILGDENVGTDKLIF.

Regarding this clone: A far larger clone is just one base off, so this is likely a read error. Other DNA sequences in this sample translate to the same CDR3. The rearrangement uses TRAV29/DV5 and TRDJ3, with TRDD3 identical over 8 bases. Trimming at V came to 2 bases and at J to 2 bases, leaving 24 bases not matched to a gene. Germline V lookup: CDR1 NSMFDY, CDR2 ISSIKDK. This CDR3 contains 23 residues. CDR3 region: CAARYSFPPGAGGRPWDTRQMFF. The CDR3 bases are TGTGCAGCAAGATACTCCTTCCCCCCAGGGGCTGGGGGACGGCCCTGGGACACCCGACAGATGTTTTTC.

Points on this clone: A single base is all that separates this from a far larger clone, so a read error is likely. This sample includes further DNA sequences coding for the same CDR3. The rearrangement uses TRAV29/DV5 and TRDJ3; TRDD3 aligns across 8 bases. The CDR3 is made up of 23 amino acids. Germline assignment: CDR1 NSMFDY and CDR2 ISSIKDK. CDR3 in amino acids: CAARYSFPPGAGGRPWDTRQMFF. The CDR3 DNA reads as TGTGCAGCAAGATACTCCTTCCCCCCAGGGGCTGGGGGACGACCCTGGGACACCCGTCAGATGTTTTTC. Supplemented by reference TRAV29/DV5 and TRDJ3, the full variable domain reads DQQVKQNSPSLSVQEGRISILNCDYTNSMFDYFLWYKKYPAEGPTFLISISSIKDKNEDGRFTVFLNKSAKHLSLHIVPSQPGDSAVYFCAARYSFPPGAGGRPWDTRQMFFGTGIKLFVEP.

Comment on this clone: One base separates it from a far larger clone, so it is likely a read error. V usage is TRDV2 and J usage is TRDJ1, with 13 bases that match TRDD3. The CDR3 loop spans 16 amino acids. V dropped 2 bases and J dropped 6; count of bases not matched to a gene: 8. In germline, CDR1 is GEAIGNYY, CDR2 EKD. Here the CDR3 reads CACDILGDTVGHKLIF. The CDR3 coding sequence is TGTGCCTGTGACATACTGGGGGATACGGTCGGGCATAAACTCATCTTT.

By sample fraction, this clone is large (0.1 to 1%). The chain combines TRDV2 with TRDJ1; 12 nucleotides match TRDD3. In germline, CDR1 is GEAIGNYY, CDR2 EKD. V shed 6 bases and J 0 bases; nucleotides not matched to a gene: 16. The CDR3 totals 19 residues. CDR3 DNA: TGTGCCTGTACGGCCCTCTCTACTGGGGGATACTTGGACACCGATAAACTCATCTTT. This sequence encodes CACTALSTGGYLDTDKLIF.

On this clone: Given a far larger clone just one base away, this is likely a sequencing read error. This sequence joins TRDV2 and TRDJ1; TRDD3 is a possible D gene (6 bases). This CDR3 comprises 14 residues. V lost 3 bases to trimming and J lost 2 bases, with 12 bases between them. The germline CDR1 and CDR2 sequences are GEAIGNYY and EKD. The CDR3 bases are TGTGCCTGTGACCCCATGGGGGTTACCGATAAACTCATCTTT. Residues: CACDPMGVTDKLIF.

As concerns this clone: A far bigger clonotype differs at one base, so this is likely a read error. Within the sample, other DNA sequences also encode this same CDR3. The V gene is TRDV2, the J gene TRDJ3; TRDD3 matches 7 bases. CDR1 and CDR2 from the germline V gene are GEAIGNYY and EKD. The CDR3 spans 20 residues. As DNA, the CDR3 is TGTGCCTGTGACGCCGCCCTGGGGGGTCCGAGCTCCTGGGACACCCGGCAGATGTTTTTC. It codes for CACDAALGGPSSWDTRQMFF.

Details on this clone: A far larger clone is a single base away, which makes a read error likely. V usage is TRDV2 and J usage is TRDJ1; TRDD3 matches at 8 bases. Germline loops: CDR1 GEAIGNYY, CDR2 EKD. V shed 0 bases, J shed 3 bases, and the junction held 17 bases outside the gene matches. CDR3 length: 19 amino acids. The chain's CDR3 is CACDTVASPTGGGSDKLIF. The CDR3 region has the DNA TGTGCCTGTGACACCGTAGCCAGTCCTACGGGTGGGGGATCCGATAAACTCATCTTT.

A remark on this clone: This probably arose from a read error, given a far larger clone one base away. V and J are TRDV2 and TRDJ1; possible D gene TRDD2, 5 bases. V was cut by 5 bases and J by 1 base, with 25 bases left in between. The germline V gene encodes CDR1 GEAIGNYY and CDR2 EKD. The CDR3 runs to 18 residues. The CDR3 DNA reads TGTGCCTGTGCCAGCCTAACTTCCAACAATCGCGGCACCGATAAACTCATCTTT. This encodes CACASLTSNNRGTDKLIF.

In the case of this clone: TCRdb has a much larger clone's protein, which differs at residue 6 from the translation of this DNA, likely because of a read error; what is shown is the protein translated from the DNA. The rearrangement joins TRDV2 to TRDJ1; 8 bases line up with TRDD3. Trimming took 3 bases from V and 2 from J; bases not matched to a gene: 19. CDR3 length equals 19 residues. CDR1 and CDR2 from the germline V gene are GEAIGNYY and EKD. CDR3 region: CACDSSTGGPPGGTDKLIF. CDR3 nucleotides: TGTGCCTGTGACTCAAGTACTGGGGGTCCCCCCGGTGGGACCGATAAACTCATCTTT.

Note on this clone: A single base is all that separates this from a far larger clone, so a read error is likely. The rearrangement uses TRDV2 and TRDJ1, with 11 bases lining up with TRDD3. Germline CDR1 reads GEAIGNYY; CDR2 reads EKD. The CDR3 is 17 residues long. The CDR3 DNA is TGTGCCTGTGATATACTGGGGGATATCGCGGACACCGAAAAACTCATCTTT. It specifies CACDILGDIADTEKLIF.